One and the same sample provided the 6 T cell receptor beta chains below, sequenced in a study of CD8 T cells in Susac syndrome. An input of roughly 0.5 to 1 ug of RNA was subjected to reverse transcription using random hexamers. TCRdb re-called the immunoSEQ multiplex PCR reads through MiXCR, storing one row per CDR3 protein. The data show around 300,000 distinct CDR3 sequences, 75% to 90% seen once. The sequencing input was CD8+ T cells from PBMCs. All receptors come from a human donor with multiple sclerosis.

The chain employs TRBV7-9 and TRBJ2-1, with 14 positions matching TRBD2. The CDR3 runs to 16 residues. Trimming at V came to 5 bases and at J to 8 bases, leaving 8 bases not matched to a gene. From germline, CDR1 is SEHNR and CDR2 FQNEAQ (reference sequence). CDR3 sequence reads: CASSPGLAGGRDEQFF. The CDR3 region has the DNA TGTGCCAGCAGCCCAGGACTAGCGGGAGGTAGGGATGAGCAGTTCTTC.

This clonotype was recorded only once. The J gene is TRBJ2-7, the V gene TRBV4-3, with TRBD2 matching 7 bases. The CDR3 is 15 amino acids. Trimming took 0 bases from V and 4 from J; bases not matched to a gene: 6. CDR1 and CDR2 from the germline V gene are LGHNA and YSLEER. In DNA, the CDR3 is TGCGCCAGCAGCCAAGATCTCGGGAGGCTGTACGAGCAGTACTTC. Translating gives CASSQDLGRLYEQYF.

This clonotype has only one observation. V gene TRBV13 combines with J gene TRBJ1-1; D remains ambiguous. Germline CDR1 reads PRHDT; CDR2 reads FYEKMQ (reference sequence). Trimming cost V 5 bases and J 0 bases, with 22 bases left between them. CDR3 length: 18 amino acids. The CDR3 DNA is TGTGCCAGCAGCACCCGAAGACCCGGGGTTAGGATGAACACTGAAGCTTTCTTT. It translates to CASSTRRPGVRMNTEAFF. Full variable domain (outside the CDR3, taken from reference TRBV13 and TRBJ1-1): AAGVIQSPRHLIKEKRETATLKCYPIPRHDTVYWYQQGPGQDPQFLISFYEKMQSDKGSIPDRFSAQQFSDYHSELNMSSLELGDSALYFCASSTRRPGVRMNTEAFFGQGTRLTVV.

The chain carries TRBV2 and TRBJ1-2, with D maybe TRBD1 (5 bases). The V end was cut by 6 bases, the J end by 3 bases, with 14 bases between. The CDR3 consists of 14 residues. CDR1 SNHLY and CDR2 FYNNEI come from the germline V gene. CDR3 DNA: TGTGCCAGCAGATTGAACGGGGGTGACTATGGCTACACCTTC. Translating it yields CASRLNGGDYGYTF.

The V gene is TRBV19, the J gene TRBJ2-1, with 9 bases aligning to TRBD1. V was clipped by 5 bases and J by 1 base; unmatched bases: 3. The length of the CDR3 is 15 residues. Germline CDR1 and CDR2: LNHDA and SQIVND (reference sequence). DNA for the CDR3: TGTGCCAGTAGTGGGGACAGGGTATCCTACAATGAGCAGTTCTTC. This sequence encodes CASSGDRVSYNEQFF.

The V gene is TRBV29-1, the J gene TRBJ2-1; TRBD1 matches at 8 bases. Per the germline V gene, CDR1 is SQVTM and CDR2 is ANQGSEA. The CDR3 contains 13 residues. Trimming at V came to 6 bases and at J to 3 bases, leaving 4 bases not matched to a gene. This CDR3 is CSVTGVDYNEQFF. Here the CDR3 DNA reads TGCAGCGTGACAGGGGTGGACTACAATGAGCAGTTCTTC.